The 19 T cell receptor beta chains below all came from one sample that was sequenced in a study of blood T cell repertoires in COVID-19. Generated by immunoSEQ multiplex PCR, the TCRdb table keeps only in-frame clones and is missing some. The sample holds more than 50,000 clones, 65% to 90% seen once. Sequenced material: peripheral blood. The receptors here all came from a human donor in a cohort sampled during active COVID-19.

The chain links TRBV29-1 to TRBJ1-2; D not certain. The CDR3 consists of 13 residues. Looked up from germline, CDR1 is SQVTM and CDR2 is ANQGSEA. The V end lost 4 bases, the J end lost 3 bases, and 12 bases lay between the germline ends. The CDR3 sequence: CSVGRGQDYGYTF. The DNA for the CDR3 is TGCAGCGTTGGACGTGGGCAGGACTATGGCTACACCTTC.

This chain's CDR3 is CASSASQVTAYNEQFF. Written as DNA, the CDR3 is TGTGCCAGCAGCGCTTCCCAGGTAACGGCGTACAATGAGCAGTTCTTC. V and J are TRBV9 and TRBJ2-1; D is uncertain. This CDR3 comprises 16 residues. Trimming stripped 3 bases from V and 4 bases from J, with 17 bases between. Per the germline V gene, CDR1 is SGDLS and CDR2 is YYNGEE.

V gene TRBV30 combines with J gene TRBJ2-3, with D unresolved. This CDR3 spans 12 amino acids. The V and J ends lost 2 bases and 3 bases respectively, with 6 bases between them. Germline V gives CDR1 GTSNPN, CDR2 SVGIG (reference sequence). The CDR3 is CAWSRETDTQYF. CDR3 DNA sequence: TGTGCCTGGAGTAGAGAAACAGATACGCAGTATTTT.

The chain joins TRBV24-1 to TRBJ1-6; no definite D call. This CDR3 is built from 13 residues. V gave up 2 bases and J gave up 6 bases, with 4 bases separating them. Germline CDR1 KGHDR, CDR2 SFDVKD. In DNA form, the CDR3 reads TGTGCCACCAGTGATTCCCTTAATTCACCCCTCCACTTT. This translates into CATSDSLNSPLHF.

The genes are TRBV21-1 and TRBJ2-1; TRBD1 is the table's D call, not checked against the DNA. TRBV21-1 is a known pseudogene. The CDR3 has 15 residues. CDR3 residues: CASTKGTGGYNEQFF. DNA of the CDR3: TGTGCCAGCACAAAGGGGACAGGGGGGTATAATGAGCAGTTCTTC.

The V call is TRBV12-3 or TRBV12-4, the J call TRBJ2-2; tentative D call: TRBD2 (6 bases). This CDR3 comprises 12 residues. V was pared by 6 bases and J by 5 bases, with 7 bases between. CDR3 nucleotides: TGTGCCAGCAGGGGACTTACCGGGGAGCTGTTTTTT. Its translation: CASRGLTGELFF.

The gene calls are TRBV10-2 and TRBJ2-5, with 7 bases lining up with TRBD2. CDR3 length: 15 amino acids. J gave up 2 bases and V 4 bases, and 7 bases lay outside the gene matches. Germline V gene lookup returns CDR1 WSHSY and CDR2 SAAADI. The CDR3 is CASSVTGGWQETQYF. The CDR3 DNA reads TGCGCCAGCAGTGTAACGGGGGGTTGGCAAGAGACCCAGTACTTC.

The V and J genes are TRBV13 and TRBJ2-5; maybe TRBD2 (6 bases). Germline CDR1 reads PRHDT; CDR2 reads FYEKMQ (reference sequence). CDR3 length: 17 amino acids. The V end was cut by 0 bases, the J end by 5 bases, with 19 bases between. The DNA for the CDR3 is TGTGCCAGCAGCTTAGGCCGATCGGCGGGGAGGAGGGAGACCCAGTACTTC. Amino acid sequence: CASSLGRSAGRRETQYF.

The chain is built from TRBV20-1 and TRBJ2-1; 8 bases are shared with TRBD1. Germline CDR1 and CDR2: DFQATT and SNEGSKA (reference sequence). The CDR3 has 11 residues. After removal of 6 bases from V and 9 bases from J, the junction contained 4 bases not matched to a gene. CDR3 in amino acids: CSARQGSEQFF. CDR3 coding DNA: TGCAGTGCAAGACAGGGGAGTGAGCAGTTCTTC.

This clone was observed a few times. The chain employs TRBV19 and TRBJ1-2, with 8 bases that match TRBD1. Germline-derived CDR1 and CDR2 are LNHDA and SQIVND (reference sequence). V shed 6 bases and J 9 bases; nucleotides not matched to a gene: 21. This CDR3 has 17 residues. The CDR3 loop is CASSRYSPDRVRSRYTF. CDR3 sequence (DNA): TGTGCCAGTAGCAGATACAGCCCGGACAGGGTTCGTAGCCGCTACACCTTC.

The V call is TRBV7-6, the J call TRBJ2-3, with D possibly matching TRBD2 (7 bases). CDR1 SGHVS and CDR2 FNYEAQ come from the germline V gene. The CDR3 loop spans 15 amino acids. Trimming took 0 bases from V and 5 from J, leaving 12 bases between them. The CDR3: CASSLAGGPRDTQYF. The CDR3 nucleotides read TGTGCCAGCAGCTTAGCGGGGGGGCCAAGAGATACGCAGTATTTT. Full variable domain (rest looked up from reference TRBV7-6 and TRBJ2-3): GAGVSQSPRYKVTKRGQDVALRCDPISGHVSLYWYRQALGQGPEFLTYFNYEAQQDKSGLPNDRFSAERPEGSISTLTIQRTEQRDSAMYRCASSLAGGPRDTQYFGPGTRLTVL.

This clone is judged medium-sized. The CDR3, as DNA: TGCGCCAGCAGCCAAGAAACAAACCCTGGAAACACCATATATTTT. Amino acids: CASSQETNPGNTIYF. This chain connects TRBV4-3 to TRBJ1-3; D gene unclear. The CDR3 has 15 amino acids. Between the trimmed V and J ends, which lost 0 bases and 2 bases, there was a span of 8 bases. Germline V gene sequence: CDR1 LGHNA, CDR2 YSLEER.

The genes are TRBV9 and TRBJ2-1; 10 bases match TRBD1. This CDR3 has 16 residues. Germline V CDR1 and CDR2: SGDLS, YYNGEE. J gave up 4 bases and V 0 bases, and 4 bases lay outside the gene matches. CDR3 protein: CASSVAWTGGYNEQFF. CDR3 sequence (DNA): TGTGCCAGCAGCGTAGCATGGACAGGGGGATACAATGAGCAGTTCTTC.

To note about this clone: The same CDR3 also results from other DNA sequences found in this sample. The chain is built from TRBV5-1 and TRBJ2-3; 8 bases are shared with TRBD1. Germline CDR1 and CDR2: SGHRS and YFSETQ. This CDR3 region has 15 residues. V gave up 0 bases and J gave up 1 base; unmatched junction bases: 1. CDR3 in DNA: TGCGCCAGCAGCTTGGCGGGACAGGGCACAGATACGCAGTATTTT. Its translation is CASSLAGQGTDTQYF.

The chain joins TRBV6-5 to TRBJ2-5, with 9 bases that match TRBD1. The CDR3 totals 12 residues. J lost 4 bases, V lost 8 bases, and 2 bases had no gene match. From germline, CDR1 is MNHEY and CDR2 SVGAGI. This CDR3 reads CASSTGGETQYF. The DNA of the CDR3 is TGTGCCAGCTCGACAGGGGGAGAGACCCAGTACTTC.

The V gene is TRBV14, the J gene TRBJ2-7, with D possibly matching TRBD2 (6 bases). V shed 4 bases and J shed 0 bases, with 19 bases lying between them. Germline V gene lookup returns CDR1 SGHDN and CDR2 FVKESK. This CDR3 spans 17 amino acids. The CDR3 reads CASSPGRLGRSSYEQYF. Written as DNA, the CDR3 is TGTGCCAGCAGCCCAGGGAGGTTGGGACGTAGCTCCTACGAGCAGTACTTC.

This rearrangement joins TRBV10-3 to TRBJ1-6, with no clear D. This CDR3 is built from 14 residues. Germline-derived CDR1 and CDR2 are ENHRY and SYGVKD. Trimming removed 10 bases at V and 5 bases at J, with 15 bases between. The CDR3 here is CATRVASNNSPLHF. As DNA, the CDR3 is TGTGCCACCCGGGTGGCTTCTAATAATTCACCCCTCCACTTT.

The chain's CDR3 is CASSAHRAEQYF. In nucleotides, the CDR3 is TGTGCCAGCAGCGCCCACAGGGCCGAGCAGTACTTC. V is TRBV11-2 and J is TRBJ2-7; D is perhaps TRBD1 (6 bases). Trimming pared 5 bases from V and 6 bases from J, leaving 11 bases between. Germline CDR1 is SGHAT and CDR2 is FQNNGV. The CDR3 sequence is 12 residues long.

Only a few counts were recorded for this clone. At the DNA level, this CDR3 is encoded by other sequences in the same sample as well. V and J are TRBV20-1 and TRBJ2-7, with TRBD1 as a possible D gene (5 bases). The V end was cut by 3 bases, the J end by 5 bases, with 8 bases between. This CDR3 has 11 amino acids. The germline V gene has CDR1 DFQATT and CDR2 SNEGSKA (reference sequence). The CDR3 here is CSASSGHEQYF. For the CDR3, the DNA is TGCAGTGCTAGTTCAGGGCACGAGCAGTACTTC.